These 20 T cell receptor beta chains share one sample of origin, sequenced in a study of identical twins. TCRdb analysed the 5' RACE reads with MiXCR anew, one entry per CDR3 protein. The data show some 500,000 distinct CDR3 sequences, with approximately 22% seen just once and around 0.9% held by the top ten. The data also belong to a second study, concerning T cells expressing NK-cell markers.

Sequencing input: CD4+ T cells sorted from blood. Every receptor here comes from a young woman in good health.

At least ten counts were recorded for this clonotype. The V gene is TRBV5-1, the J gene TRBJ2-5, with a possible D match to TRBD2 (6 bases). The germline V gene encodes CDR1 SGHRS and CDR2 YFSETQ. This CDR3 comprises 15 residues. Trimming took 0 bases from V and 4 from J, leaving 13 bases between them. CDR3: CASSLGRSGGETQYF. CDR3 coding DNA: TGCGCCAGCAGCTTGGGACGTTCCGGGGGAGAGACCCAGTACTTC.

The chain uses TRBV20-1 and TRBJ1-4, with D maybe TRBD1 (5 bases). The CDR3 covers 14 residues. Trimming left V 0 bases short and J 8 bases short, with 13 bases between. Germline assignment: CDR1 DFQATT and CDR2 SNEGSKA (reference sequence). CDR3 loop: CSARDSRGDEKLFF. Written as DNA, the CDR3 is TGCAGTGCTAGAGATTCGCGAGGGGACGAAAAACTGTTTTTT.

The CDR3 here is CASSLTWNTGELFF. The CDR3 DNA sequence: TGTGCCAGCAGTTTAACTTGGAACACCGGGGAGCTGTTTTTT. J is TRBJ2-2 and V is TRBV27; no firm D call. V lost 2 bases, J lost 1 base, and 5 bases lay in between. The CDR3 loop spans 14 amino acids. Germline loops: CDR1 MNHEY, CDR2 SMNVEV (reference sequence).

This clonotype was picked up a small number of times. The chain recombines TRBV27 with TRBJ2-5, with D perhaps matching TRBD2 (5 bases). The CDR3 totals 15 residues. The ends were cut back, 0 bases at V and 9 bases at J, with 17 bases in the middle. Germline CDR1 is MNHEY and CDR2 is SMNVEV (reference sequence). CDR3 loop: CASSLSYGKGRPQYF. The CDR3 bases are TGTGCCAGCAGTTTATCGTACGGAAAAGGGAGACCCCAGTACTTC.

The V and J genes are TRBV20-1 and TRBJ2-3; TRBD2 agrees at 9 bases. CDR1 is DFQATT, CDR2 SNEGSKA, per germline (reference sequence). Trimming at V came to 1 base and at J to 5 bases, leaving 4 bases not matched to a gene. This CDR3 is built from 14 residues. CDR3: CSARAAGGRDTQYF. The CDR3 nucleotides read TGCAGTGCTAGAGCGGCGGGGGGGAGAGATACGCAGTATTTT.

This clonotype was counted only a few times. The chain is built from TRBV6-1 and TRBJ2-3; 9 nucleotides agree with TRBD2. J lost 4 bases, V lost 3 bases, and 5 bases had no gene match. The CDR3 has 15 amino acids. Looked up from germline, CDR1 is MNHNS and CDR2 is SASEGT. The CDR3 DNA is TGTGCCAGCAGTGACAGCGGGGGGTTATCAGATACGCAGTATTTT. The encoded protein is CASSDSGGLSDTQYF.

There are a few counts of this clonotype. The CDR3 here is CASRGRYRENTEAFF. DNA for the CDR3: TGTGCCAGCAGGGGCCGCTACAGGGAGAACACTGAAGCTTTCTTT. The rearrangement joins TRBV7-8 to TRBJ1-1; D might be TRBD1 (6 bases). V was clipped by 6 bases and J by 1 base, with 15 bases between them. CDR1 and CDR2 (germline): SGHVS, FQNEAQ. The CDR3 runs to 15 residues.

V usage is TRBV20-1 and J usage is TRBJ1-5; D gene uncertain. Per germline, CDR1 DFQATT and CDR2 SNEGSKA (reference sequence). The CDR3 length is 14 residues. Trimming pared 1 base from V and 4 bases from J, leaving 11 bases between. The CDR3 region has the DNA TGCAGTGCTAGAGCCCGTCAGTCAAATCAGCCCCAGCATTTT. It is translated as CSARARQSNQPQHF.

This clonotype was detected only a few times. The chain combines TRBV6-5 with TRBJ2-1; a possible D gene is TRBD2 (7 bases). The germline V gene has CDR1 MNHEY and CDR2 SVGAGI. Between the trimmed V and J ends, which lost 4 bases and 7 bases, there was a span of 14 bases. This CDR3 comprises 14 residues. Here the CDR3 DNA reads TGTGCCAGCAGTTGGGGGGGCCTAAATAATGAGCAGTTCTTC. It codes for CASSWGGLNNEQFF.

This clonotype was found a few times. This chain uses TRBV20-1 with TRBJ1-1; TRBD1 agrees at 11 bases. The CDR3 extends over 13 amino acids. The germline V gene has CDR1 DFQATT and CDR2 SNEGSKA (reference sequence). Trimming cost V 7 bases and J 4 bases; bases outside gene matches: 5. The CDR3, as DNA: TGCAGTGGGACAGGGGGCGGAAGCACTGAAGCTTTCTTT. This codes for CSGTGGGSTEAFF.

This chain connects TRBV10-3 to TRBJ2-1; TRBD2 matches 8 bases. CDR1 is ENHRY and CDR2 is SYGVKD in the germline V gene. V dropped 1 base and J dropped 1; count of bases not matched to a gene: 3. The CDR3 spans 16 residues. CDR3 bases: TGTGCCATCAGTGAGTACAGCGGGAGTTCCTACAATGAGCAGTTCTTC. This sequence encodes CAISEYSGSSYNEQFF.

The chain carries TRBV4-1 and TRBJ1-1; 11 bases align to TRBD1. With V trimmed by 0 bases and J by 6 bases, 9 bases remained unmatched. The CDR3 length is 17 residues. Germline V gene sequence: CDR1 MGHRA, CDR2 YSYEKL. CDR3 coding DNA: TGCGCCAGCAGCCAAGAGGTCGGTAGGACAGGGGGCTCTGAAGCTTTCTTT. This sequence encodes CASSQEVGRTGGSEAFF.

This clonotype was seen ten or more times. This chain uses TRBV6-1 with TRBJ2-7; 13 bases fit TRBD2. With 6 bases clipped from V and 5 bases from J, the junction kept 4 bases outside the gene matches. CDR3 length: 14 amino acids. Germline CDR1 is MNHNS and CDR2 is SASEGT. This CDR3 reads CASRAGLAGDEQYF. The CDR3 DNA is TGTGCCAGCAGGGCAGGACTAGCGGGAGACGAGCAGTACTTC.

This clonotype came up a few times. J is TRBJ2-1 and V is TRBV5-1; TRBD2 matches 9 bases. The germline gives CDR1 SGHRS, CDR2 YFSETQ. The CDR3 is 16 amino acids. Trimming cost V 0 bases and J 3 bases; bases outside gene matches: 4. The CDR3 sequence: CASSLVAGVDYNEQFF. In nucleotides, the CDR3 is TGCGCCAGCAGCTTGGTAGCGGGGGTGGACTACAATGAGCAGTTCTTC.

This clonotype has more than one count but fewer than ten. The chain links TRBV24-1 to TRBJ2-1; 8 positions agree with TRBD2. The ends lost 4 bases at V and 7 bases at J; junction bases unmatched: 8. CDR1 and CDR2 (germline): KGHDR, SFDVKD. The length of the CDR3 is 15 residues. The CDR3 coding sequence is TGTGCCACCAGTGACCCGGGACTAGGATGGAATGAGCAGTTCTTC. Translating gives CATSDPGLGWNEQFF.

This clonotype was counted only a few times. The chain is built from TRBV27 and TRBJ2-1; D unresolved. Trimming cost V 1 base and J 0 bases, with 10 bases left between them. Germline V gene lookup returns CDR1 MNHEY and CDR2 SMNVEV (reference sequence). The CDR3 sequence is 16 residues long. Here the CDR3 DNA reads TGTGCCAGCAGTTTATTTTCGGATACCTCCTACAATGAGCAGTTCTTC. Protein sequence: CASSLFSDTSYNEQFF.

The chain joins TRBV4-2 to TRBJ2-2, with 9 bases identical to TRBD2. The ends lost 4 bases at V and 2 bases at J; junction bases unmatched: 5. Germline CDR1 LGHNA, CDR2 YNFKEQ. The CDR3 extends over 16 amino acids. CDR3 nucleotide sequence: TGTGCCAGCAGCCTCGGGACTAGCCGTAACACCGGGGAGCTGTTTTTT. This codes for CASSLGTSRNTGELFF.

V and J are TRBV28 and TRBJ2-7, with 9 bases fitting TRBD2. V was pared by 7 bases and J by 11 bases, with 15 bases of the junction left unmatched. Per germline, CDR1 MDHEN and CDR2 SYDVKM. CDR3 length equals 14 residues. Here the CDR3 DNA reads TGTGCCAGCACCTTGGGGACTAGCCTTCAAGAGAAGTACTTC. Its translation is CASTLGTSLQEKYF.

This clonotype was seen a handful of times. V usage is TRBV7-9 and J usage is TRBJ2-7; 9 nucleotides match TRBD1. With V trimmed by 3 bases and J by 7 bases, 10 bases remained unmatched. From germline, CDR1 is SEHNR and CDR2 FQNEAQ (reference sequence). The CDR3 spans 15 residues. The CDR3: CASSFVGTGRWEQYF. The CDR3 coding sequence is TGTGCCAGCAGCTTTGTCGGGACAGGGCGATGGGAGCAGTACTTC.

This clonotype was observed at least ten times. The chain recombines TRBV12-3 or TRBV12-4 with TRBJ1-2; tentative D call: TRBD1 (5 bases). The CDR3 is 14 amino acids. Trimming removed 6 bases at V and 4 bases at J, with 15 bases between. CDR3 sequence (DNA): TGTGCCAGCAGCCCTGGGCAGGGCCTCTATGGCTACACCTTC. Residues: CASSPGQGLYGYTF.